This T cell receptor (beta chain) was obtained from a study of siplizumab effects on memory and regulatory T cells. CDR1 and CDR2 (germline): ENHRY, SYGVKD. J was trimmed by 0 bases and V by 1 base; bases with no gene match: 9. This CDR3 is 18 amino acids long. The protocol was immunoSEQ multiplex PCR, while the TCRdb copy is restricted to in-frame clones and leaves out a portion. The table shows about 120,000 clones, with about nine tenths occurring only once. Sequencing used CD4+ T cells sorted from blood. The clonotype was recovered from a human donor in good health. The chain is built from TRBV10-3 and TRBJ1-5; 7 bases line up with TRBD1. The CDR3 spells CAISEWGQKRDSNQPQHF. The CDR3 DNA sequence: TGTGCCATCAGTGAGTGGGGACAGAAGCGTGATAGCAATCAGCCCCAGCATTTT.